The 22 T cell receptor beta chains given below trace back to one sample, sequenced in a study of cytomegalovirus exposure and HLA in healthy donors. The PCR was carried out with 60 Vbeta primers and 13 Jbeta primers. Produced via immunoSEQ multiplex PCR; TCRdb's table is partial and in-frame only. The sample lists tens of thousands of clones; 10% were seen once. Sequencing used PBMCs. Receptor source: a man aged 60 to 75 in good health and CMV-seropositive.

This chain joins TRBV28 and TRBJ1-5, with a possible D match to TRBD1 (6 bases). The CDR3 runs to 15 residues. Germline lookup yields CDR1 MDHEN and CDR2 SYDVKM. The V gene lost 6 bases and the J gene lost 5 bases, with 17 bases spanning the gap. CDR3 nucleotide sequence: TGTGCCAGCAGGAGGGGGAGCCGGTGGGATCAGCCCCAGCATTTT. Its protein product is CASRRGSRWDQPQHF.

A single count supports this clone. The V gene is TRBV7-9, the J gene TRBJ2-1; a weak D match, TRBD2 (5 bases). The CDR3 spans 12 residues. Germline V lookup: CDR1 SEHNR, CDR2 FQNEAQ (reference sequence). Trimming removed 6 bases at V and 8 bases at J, with 11 bases between. CDR3 bases: TGTGCCAGCAGTCGGGGTGTCGATGAGCAGTTCTTC. It yields the protein CASSRGVDEQFF.

The chain employs TRBV2 and TRBJ1-5; a weak D match, TRBD1 (6 bases). The ends were cut back, 3 bases at V and 6 bases at J, with 15 bases in the middle. The CDR3 consists of 15 residues. Looked up from germline, CDR1 is SNHLY and CDR2 is FYNNEI. The chain's CDR3 is CASSEARGSVQPQHF. CDR3 DNA sequence: TGTGCCAGCAGTGAGGCCAGGGGAAGTGTTCAGCCCCAGCATTTT. The whole variable domain, filled in from reference TRBV2 and TRBJ1-5, reads EPEVTQTPSHQVTQMGQEVILRCVPISNHLYFYWYRQILGQKVEFLVSFYNNEISEKSEIFDDQFSVERPDGSNFTLKIRSTKLEDSAMYFCASSEARGSVQPQHFGDGTRLSIL.

This clone was seen a few times. The chain links TRBV7-3 to TRBJ2-7, with 8 bases lining up with TRBD2. Per the germline V gene, CDR1 is SGHTA and CDR2 is FQGTGA. There are 16 residues in the CDR3. The CDR3: CASTLSGTRGSYEQYV. The CDR3 coding sequence is TGTGCCAGCACCTTATCCGGGACTAGAGGATCCTACGAGCAGTACGTC.

This chain uses TRBV9 with TRBJ2-3; 8 bases are shared with TRBD2. V shed 0 bases and J 1 base; nucleotides not matched to a gene: 7. Looked up from germline, CDR1 is SGDLS and CDR2 is YYNGEE. This CDR3 comprises 17 residues. CDR3 amino acids: CASSVGVGGAGTDTQYF. CDR3 DNA: TGTGCCAGCAGCGTAGGGGTCGGGGGGGCCGGCACAGATACGCAGTATTTT.

The chain is built from TRBV9 and TRBJ1-1; D is undetermined. Germline assignment: CDR1 SGDLS and CDR2 YYNGEE. The CDR3 extends over 12 amino acids. V lost 5 bases and J 3 bases, leaving 8 bases between the germline ends. In DNA form, the CDR3 reads TGTGCCAGCAGGGGCCAGGACACTGAAGCTTTCTTT. Residues: CASRGQDTEAFF.

The chain couples TRBV4-1 to TRBJ1-1; D is unclear. The germline V gene encodes CDR1 MGHRA and CDR2 YSYEKL. The ends were cut back, 8 bases at V and 5 bases at J, with 18 bases in the middle. The CDR3 is 14 amino acids. The CDR3 loop reads CASQAPTEGTEAFF. The CDR3 coding sequence is TGCGCCAGCCAGGCCCCCACCGAGGGTACTGAAGCTTTCTTT.

The V call is TRBV6-1, the J call TRBJ1-1; D not resolved. Germline CDR1 MNHNS, CDR2 SASEGT. Trimming left V 4 bases short and J 1 base short, with 10 bases between. The length of the CDR3 is 14 residues. CDR3 residues: CASSGDTSNTEAFF. Written as DNA, the CDR3 is TGTGCCAGCAGTGGAGACACCTCGAACACTGAAGCTTTCTTT.

Here the CDR3 reads CASRPKETGDLEQYV. As DNA, the CDR3 is TGTGCCAGCAGGCCGAAGGAGACAGGGGATCTTGAGCAGTACGTC. The J gene is TRBJ2-7, the V gene TRBV21-1; the DNA was not used to check the table's D call, TRBD1. TRBV21-1 is a recognized pseudogene. The CDR3 extends over 15 amino acids.

The V and J genes are TRBV30 and TRBJ2-7; D is ambiguous. Germline V gene lookup returns CDR1 GTSNPN and CDR2 SVGIG (reference sequence). There are 12 residues in the CDR3. V was cut by 2 bases and J by 4 bases, with 9 bases left in between. CDR3 DNA: TGTGCCTGGAGTTCCCCCAATTACGAGCAGTACTTC. This translates into CAWSSPNYEQYF.

A few counts support this clone. This chain uses TRBV5-1 with TRBJ2-1; TRBD2 aligns across 9 bases. Trimming at V came to 0 bases and at J to 8 bases, leaving 6 bases not matched to a gene. The CDR3 length is 15 residues. Germline lookup yields CDR1 SGHRS and CDR2 YFSETQ. The CDR3 region is CASSLEAGGIDEQFF. In nucleotides, the CDR3 is TGCGCCAGCAGCTTGGAGGCGGGAGGGATAGATGAGCAGTTCTTC.

The chain recombines TRBV11-3 with TRBJ2-7, with 7 nucleotides matching TRBD1. The CDR3 has 15 amino acids. J lost 3 bases, V lost 4 bases, and 9 bases had no gene match. The germline V gene encodes CDR1 SGHNT and CDR2 YENEEA. CDR3: CASSSAGRQGYEQYV. The CDR3 DNA reads TGTGCCAGCAGCTCCGCCGGAAGACAGGGCTACGAGCAGTACGTC.

In the case of this clone: Mismatch with germline at one junction end may stem from a read error. This sample also contains other DNA sequences that code for the same CDR3. J is TRBJ2-7 and V is TRBV5-1; D is possibly TRBD1 (5 bases). The CDR3 totals 16 residues. Germline V gene sequence: CDR1 SGHRS, CDR2 YFSETQ. For the CDR3, the DNA is TGTGCCAGCAGCTGGCCCGGTACGCAGGGCTCCTACGAGCAGTACTTC. This translates into CASSWPGTQGSYEQYF.

This rearrangement joins TRBV5-1 to TRBJ2-7; TRBD2 might be the D (6 bases). Looked up from germline, CDR1 is SGHRS and CDR2 is YFSETQ. The CDR3 is made up of 15 amino acids. V dropped 0 bases and J dropped 1 base, with 11 bases sitting between them. The CDR3 protein is CASSLESGRSYEQYF. CDR3 sequence (DNA): TGCGCCAGCAGCTTGGAATCAGGGAGGTCCTACGAGCAGTACTTC.

A few counts support this clone. The chain uses TRBV9 and TRBJ2-7; TRBD2 is a possible D gene (6 bases). This CDR3 contains 15 residues. Per the germline V gene, CDR1 is SGDLS and CDR2 is YYNGEE. Trimming took 3 bases from V and 0 from J, leaving 13 bases between them. The CDR3 region is CASSDHGGSSYEQYV. The DNA of the CDR3 is TGTGCCAGCAGCGACCACGGGGGAAGCTCCTACGAGCAGTACGTC.

This clone was found a few times. The V and J genes are TRBV7-9 and TRBJ2-3; TRBD1 aligns across 9 bases. The CDR3 runs 15 residues. The V gene's germline CDR1 is SEHNR and CDR2 FQNEAQ (reference sequence). V trimming: 4 bases; J trimming: 5 bases; junction bases outside the gene matches: 7. The CDR3 here is CASSSGTGIIDTQYF. The CDR3 nucleotides are TGTGCCAGCAGCTCTGGGACAGGGATTATAGATACGCAGTATTTT.

The chain links TRBV6-4 to TRBJ2-2, with D possibly matching TRBD1 (6 bases). CDR1 and CDR2 from the germline V gene are MRHNA and SNTAGT. V lost 6 bases and J lost 6, with 14 bases in between. The CDR3 is made up of 14 amino acids. DNA for the CDR3: TGTGCCAGCAGCGTTACCAGGGGTGCCGGGGAGCTGTTTTTT. Translated, it gives CASSVTRGAGELFF.

This clone appeared a few times. This chain uses TRBV4-1 with TRBJ2-1; TRBD1 agrees at 7 bases. The CDR3 length is 14 residues. With 3 bases clipped from V and 5 bases from J, the junction kept 4 bases outside the gene matches. Germline CDR1 MGHRA, CDR2 YSYEKL. In nucleotides, the CDR3 is TGCGCCAGCAGCCATCTCGACAGGGACAATGAGCAGTTCTTC. Translating gives CASSHLDRDNEQFF.

Many counts were recorded for this clone. The genes are TRBV5-6 and TRBJ2-4; D unresolved. Germline values: CDR1 SGHDT, CDR2 YYEEEE. Deletions cut 1 base from V and 7 bases from J, with 15 bases between. The CDR3 loop spans 15 amino acids. The CDR3 bases are TGTGCCAGCAGCTTGCTCCAGGATGAGAATAACATTCAGTACTTC. Protein sequence: CASSLLQDENNIQYF.

This clone was detected a few times. V usage is TRBV9 and J usage is TRBJ1-4; 7 bases match TRBD1. The length of the CDR3 is 15 residues. Germline V CDR1 and CDR2: SGDLS, YYNGEE. V shed 4 bases and J 7 bases; nucleotides not matched to a gene: 10. The CDR3 sequence is CASSLRDSGGEKLFF. DNA of the CDR3: TGTGCCAGCAGCCTCCGGGACAGCGGCGGTGAAAAACTGTTTTTT.

To note about this clone: The sample has other DNA sequences that encode this CDR3 too. V is TRBV7-9 and J is TRBJ2-7; 9 bases are a match to TRBD2. The CDR3 length is 13 residues. Losses at the gene ends were 3 bases for V and 6 bases for J; bases not matched to a gene: 3. CDR1 is SEHNR and CDR2 is FQNEAQ in the germline V gene (reference sequence). Here the CDR3 DNA reads TGTGCCAGCAGCTTGGGCGGGGGGGGCGAGCAGTACTTC. Amino acids: CASSLGGGGEQYF.

Note on this clone: The sample contains more than one DNA sequence encoding this CDR3. This chain uses TRBV6-1 with TRBJ1-1; D is unresolved. The V end was cut by 4 bases, the J end by 3 bases, with 9 bases between. Germline CDR1 MNHNS, CDR2 SASEGT. The CDR3 spans 13 residues. The CDR3 reads CASSGTDYTEAFF. CDR3 DNA sequence: TGTGCCAGCAGTGGAACTGACTACACTGAAGCTTTCTTT.